This T cell receptor beta chain comes out of a study of OX40 agonist ivuxolimab in advanced cancers. The method was immunoSEQ multiplex PCR; TCRdb's version includes in-frame clones alone and lacks a portion of them. This table has tens of thousands of clones, roughly nine tenths appearing once. In germline, CDR1 is MDHEN, CDR2 SYDVKM. V gave up 4 bases and J gave up 2 bases, with 17 bases separating them. The CDR3 contains 16 residues. The sample consisted of CD4+ or CD8+ T cells sorted from blood, taken in a trial of the OX40 agonist ivuxolimab. The chain has TRBV28 and TRBJ1-1; D not resolved. This sequence was found in an adult with an advanced solid tumor such as melanoma, head and neck, liver or kidney cancer. CDR3 loop: CASSSGSASLNTEAFF. CDR3 in DNA: TGTGCCAGCAGTTCCGGGTCCGCCTCCCTAAACACTGAAGCTTTCTTT.